This T cell receptor beta chain comes out of a study of T cell responses to AZD1222 COVID-19 vaccine. Trimming took off 3 bases at V and 0 bases at J, with 11 bases between the two ends. The CDR3 is 15 amino acids. Looked up from germline, CDR1 is SNHLY and CDR2 is FYNNEI. The data were produced by immunoSEQ multiplex PCR, yet TCRdb's version contains in-frame clones alone and is incomplete. The repertoire has approximately 150,000 clones, 75% to 90% of them found once; the top ten carry 2.6%. The input for sequencing was peripheral blood, taken on day 0 of AZD1222 vaccination. V gene TRBV2 combines with J gene TRBJ1-1; D uncertain. This receptor was identified in an adult in good health. The CDR3 sequence is CASSELRNMNTEAFF. The CDR3 DNA reads TGTGCCAGCAGTGAGCTACGGAACATGAACACTGAAGCTTTCTTT.